The source of this TCR beta chain is a study of Graves' ophthalmopathy and Graves' hyperthyroidism. This clonotype was picked up many times. Its antigen is undetermined. Per the germline V gene, CDR1 is LNHNV and CDR2 is YYDKDF (reference sequence). V shed 0 bases and J shed 5 bases, with 16 bases lying between them. The CDR3 covers 16 residues. PBMCs originated in roughly 9.3 ml of fresh peripheral blood. Amplifying from RNA transcripts, the study obtained TCR beta CDR3 regions. HTBI primers served in a first-round RT-PCR, which a second-round multiplex PCR followed. TCRdb reprocessed the multiplex PCR reads via MiXCR and lists one record per CDR3 protein. The repertoire holds some 520,000 distinct CDR3 sequences, with approximately 15% as singletons. Study-wide findings and caveats: Blood shared most expanded thyroid clonotypes above 0.001 frequency.

The chain is built from TRBV15 and TRBJ1-2; possibly TRBD1 for D (5 bases). Source material: blood. This clonotype originated in a woman in her thirties with Graves' ophthalmopathy. Here the CDR3 DNA reads TGTGCCACCAGCAGAGATCGGGGGGAACTGGTATATGGCTACACCTTC. It yields the protein CATSRDRGELVYGYTF.